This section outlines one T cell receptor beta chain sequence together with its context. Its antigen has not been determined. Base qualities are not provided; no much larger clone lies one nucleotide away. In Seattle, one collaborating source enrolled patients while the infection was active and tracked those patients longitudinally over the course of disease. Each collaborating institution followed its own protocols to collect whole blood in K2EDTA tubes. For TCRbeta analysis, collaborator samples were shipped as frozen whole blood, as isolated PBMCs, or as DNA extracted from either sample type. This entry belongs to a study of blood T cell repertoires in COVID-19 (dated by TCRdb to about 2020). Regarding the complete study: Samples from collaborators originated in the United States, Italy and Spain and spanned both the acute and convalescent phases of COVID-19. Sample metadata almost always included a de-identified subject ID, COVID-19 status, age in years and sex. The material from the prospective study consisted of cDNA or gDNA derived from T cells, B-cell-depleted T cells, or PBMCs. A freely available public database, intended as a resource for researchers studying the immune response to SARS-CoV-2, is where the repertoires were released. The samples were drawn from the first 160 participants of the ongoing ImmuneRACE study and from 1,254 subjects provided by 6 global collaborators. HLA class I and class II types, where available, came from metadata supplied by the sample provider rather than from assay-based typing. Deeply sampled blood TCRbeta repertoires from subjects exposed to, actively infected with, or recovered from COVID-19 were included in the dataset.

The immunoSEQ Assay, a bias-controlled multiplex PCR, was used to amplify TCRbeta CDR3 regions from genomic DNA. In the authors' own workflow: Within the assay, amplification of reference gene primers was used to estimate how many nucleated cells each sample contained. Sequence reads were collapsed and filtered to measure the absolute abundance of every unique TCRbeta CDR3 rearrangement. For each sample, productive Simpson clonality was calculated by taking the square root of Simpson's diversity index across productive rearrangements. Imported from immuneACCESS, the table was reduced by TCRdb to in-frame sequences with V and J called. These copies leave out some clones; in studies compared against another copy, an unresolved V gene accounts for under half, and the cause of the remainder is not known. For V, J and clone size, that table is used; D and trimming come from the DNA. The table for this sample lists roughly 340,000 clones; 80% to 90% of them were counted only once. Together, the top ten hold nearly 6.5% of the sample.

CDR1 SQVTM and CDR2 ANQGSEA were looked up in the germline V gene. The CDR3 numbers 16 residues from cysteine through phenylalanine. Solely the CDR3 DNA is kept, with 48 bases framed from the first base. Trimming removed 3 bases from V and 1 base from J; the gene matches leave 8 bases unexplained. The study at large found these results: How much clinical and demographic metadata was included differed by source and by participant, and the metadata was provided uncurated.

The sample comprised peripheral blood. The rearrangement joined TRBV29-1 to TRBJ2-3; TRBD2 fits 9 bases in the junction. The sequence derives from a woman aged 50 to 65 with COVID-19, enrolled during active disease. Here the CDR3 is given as CSVDRIGGRGTDTQYF. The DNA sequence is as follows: TGCAGCGTTGACCGAATTGGCGGGAGGGGCACAGATACGCAGTATTTT.